These T cell receptor beta chains were read from a single sample in a study of blood T cell repertoires in COVID-19. Repertoires were generated with immunoSEQ multiplex PCR, while TCRdb's copy carries only in-frame clones and drops some. Of about 200,000 clones in the sample, around 81% were seen once. The specimen was peripheral blood. Receptors were obtained from a woman in her seventies with acute or convalescent COVID-19. The CDR3 runs from the conserved cysteine through the conserved F or W. Fields, in order: J gene, D gene, clone size, V gene, CDR3 DNA, CDR3 protein. A D gene is named only where the DNA matches it firmly. Clone size is stated in some rows and not others, as once, few, many or a class when expanded.

J: TRBJ2-7; D: TRBD1; size: NA; V: TRBV28; DNA: TGTGCCAGCAGCCGTTGGCAGGGGGATCCGTACGAGCAGTACTTC; CDR3: CASSRWQGDPYEQYF
J: TRBJ1-3; D: TRBD1; size: NA; V: TRBV5-1; DNA: TGCGCCAGCAGCCCGACAGGGGAAGGAAACACCATATATTTT; CDR3: CASSPTGEGNTIYF
J: TRBJ2-1; D: NA; size: NA; V: TRBV7-9; DNA: TGTGCCAGCGGGACTGCCCTTAGCTCCTACAATGAGCAGTTCTTC; CDR3: CASGTALSSYNEQFF
J: TRBJ2-6; D: TRBD1; size: few; V: TRBV29-1; DNA: TGCAGCGCCTCCGACAGGGACTCTGGGGCCAACGTCCTGACTTTC; CDR3: CSASDRDSGANVLTF
J: TRBJ1-2; D: NA; size: NA; V: TRBV19; DNA: TGTGCCAGTAGTGCCGGGTTGGACTATGGCTACACCTTC; CDR3: CASSAGLDYGYTF
J: TRBJ2-2; D: NA; size: few; V: TRBV7-7; DNA: TGTGCCAGCAGCTTGAGGCAAGGAATGAACACCGGGGAGCTGTTTTTT; CDR3: CASSLRQGMNTGELFF
J: TRBJ1-5; D: NA; size: NA; V: TRBV3-1/TRBV3-2; DNA: TGTGCCAGCAGCCAGGGAGACTCTAGCAATCAGCCCCAGCATTTT; CDR3: CASSQGDSSNQPQHF
J: TRBJ2-5; D: NA; size: NA; V: TRBV6-2/TRBV6-3; DNA: TGTGCCAGCAGTTACTCGTGGCAACAAGAGACCCAGTACTTC; CDR3: CASSYSWQQETQYF
J: TRBJ2-7; D: TRBD2; size: NA; V: TRBV6-6; DNA: TGTGCCAGCAGTTATGGACTAGCGGACTACGAGCAGTACTTC; CDR3: CASSYGLADYEQYF
J: TRBJ1-1; D: TRBD1; size: once; V: TRBV5-4; DNA: TGTGCCAGCAGCATAACAGGGGGCCGGGCTGAAGCTTTCTTT; CDR3: CASSITGGRAEAFF
J: TRBJ1-5; D: NA; size: NA; V: TRBV6-1; DNA: TGTGCCAGCAGTGACGGTTATAGCAATCAGCCCCAGCATTTT; CDR3: CASSDGYSNQPQHF
J: TRBJ2-4; D: NA; size: NA; V: TRBV5-1; DNA: TGCGCCAGCAGCCCGGAGGGAGGACTAGCCAAAAACATTCAGTACTTC; CDR3: CASSPEGGLAKNIQYF
J: TRBJ2-3; D: NA; size: once; V: TRBV19; DNA: TGTGCCAGTAGTGCCCAGGTTGTGACAGATACGCAGTATTTT; CDR3: CASSAQVVTDTQYF
J: TRBJ2-1; D: NA; size: NA; V: TRBV28; DNA: TGTGCCAGCAGTCCGGCTCCAGGGGGGACATCCTACAATGAGCAGTTCTTC; CDR3: CASSPAPGGTSYNEQFF
J: TRBJ2-1; D: TRBD2; size: NA; V: TRBV5-4; DNA: TGTGCCAGCAGCTTTTCTAGCGGAAACTACAATGAGCAGTTCTTC; CDR3: CASSFSSGNYNEQFF
J: TRBJ2-3; D: NA; size: NA; V: TRBV5-1; DNA: TGCGCCAGCAGCTCGGGGTTTTTACAGGGAACAGATACGCAGTATTTT; CDR3: CASSSGFLQGTDTQYF
J: TRBJ2-5; D: NA; size: NA; V: TRBV28; DNA: TGTGCCAGCAGCACCTTGTTGGCCCAAGAGACCCAGTACTTC; CDR3: CASSTLLAQETQYF
J: TRBJ2-2; D: NA; size: once; V: TRBV19; DNA: TGTGCCAGTAGGGGCAGGGGCAGATCGAACACCGGGGAGCTGTTTTTT; CDR3: CASRGRGRSNTGELFF
J: TRBJ1-6; D: NA; size: NA; V: TRBV27; DNA: TGTGCCAGCAGCCCAGGGAACAGGGTGGGCTCCTATAATTCACCCCTCCACTTT; CDR3: CASSPGNRVGSYNSPLHF
J: TRBJ2-1; D: TRBD2; size: NA; V: TRBV3-1/TRBV3-2; DNA: TGTGCCAGCAGCCCGCGTTTCACTAGCGGCTACAATGAGCAGTTCTTC; CDR3: CASSPRFTSGYNEQFF
J: TRBJ1-1; D: TRBD1; size: NA; V: TRBV3-1/TRBV3-2; DNA: TGTGCCAGCAGTTCTAGGGGGCTGGGCACTGAAGCTTTCTTT; CDR3: CASSSRGLGTEAFF
J: TRBJ1-3; D: TRBD1; size: NA; V: TRBV9; DNA: TGTGCCAGCAGTGCAGCCAAAGTTAGAAGAGACAGGGCCGGAAACACCATATATTTT; CDR3: CASSAAKVRRDRAGNTIYF
J: TRBJ1-5; D: NA; size: NA; V: TRBV19; DNA: TGTGCCAGTAGTATAGTCTCAGGGGATTATAGCAATCAGCCCCAGCATTTT; CDR3: CASSIVSGDYSNQPQHF
J: TRBJ2-1; D: TRBD2; size: NA; V: TRBV3-1/TRBV3-2; DNA: TGTGCCAGCAGCAACATCGGTCTAGCGGGTGAGCAGTTCTTC; CDR3: CASSNIGLAGEQFF
J: TRBJ1-6; D: NA; size: NA; V: TRBV2; DNA: TGTGCCAGCAGTGAAATAGAGCAAATTAATTCACCCCTCCACTTT; CDR3: CASSEIEQINSPLHF
J: TRBJ1-4; D: NA; size: NA; V: TRBV19; DNA: TGTGCCAGTAGTATTCTGGAGACTAATGAAAAACTGTTTTTT; CDR3: CASSILETNEKLFF
J: TRBJ2-7; D: NA; size: once; V: TRBV6-5; DNA: TGTGCCAGCAGTTACTCGGGCGGGGGCTCGGGAGAGCAGTACTTC; CDR3: CASSYSGGGSGEQYF
J: TRBJ1-1; D: NA; size: NA; V: TRBV7-9; DNA: TGTGCCAGCAGCTTAGGAGAGAACACTGAAGCTTTCTTT; CDR3: CASSLGENTEAFF
J: TRBJ2-1; D: TRBD2; size: NA; V: TRBV7-3; DNA: TGTGCCAGCAGCTTACTCGCGGGAGGCTACAATGAGCAGTTCTTC; CDR3: CASSLLAGGYNEQFF
J: TRBJ2-3; D: TRBD2; size: NA; V: TRBV24-1; DNA: TGTGCCACCAGTGACACTAGCGGGAGAAGCACAGATACGCAGTATTTT; CDR3: CATSDTSGRSTDTQYF
J: TRBJ2-7; D: TRBD2; size: NA; V: TRBV5-1; DNA: TGCGCCAGCAGCTCATTAGGCGGGGGGCCTGGCTACGAGCAGTACTTC; CDR3: CASSSLGGGPGYEQYF
J: TRBJ1-3; D: NA; size: NA; V: TRBV9; DNA: TGTGCCTGTTCGGGGTCGGGAAACACCATATATTTT; CDR3: CACSGSGNTIYF
J: TRBJ2-7; D: NA; size: few; V: TRBV28; DNA: TGTGCCAGCAGTTTTTTTGGACTGTTCTACGAGCAGTACTTC; CDR3: CASSFFGLFYEQYF
J: TRBJ1-1; D: NA; size: NA; V: TRBV27; DNA: TGTGCCAGCAGTTTAGCCCCGAGTGTCTTGAACACTGAAGCTTTCTTT; CDR3: CASSLAPSVLNTEAFF
J: TRBJ2-7; D: NA; size: NA; V: TRBV2; DNA: TGTGCCAGCAGTGCCCTCTACGAGCAGTACTTC; CDR3: CASSALYEQYF
J: TRBJ2-5; D: NA; size: once; V: TRBV6-5; DNA: TGTGCCAGCAGTTACTCGGTGACAGCCCAAGAGACCCAGTACTTC; CDR3: CASSYSVTAQETQYF
J: TRBJ2-5; D: TRBD2; size: NA; V: TRBV6-5; DNA: TGTGCCAGCAGTTCGCTAAACTATGGCGGGAGTGAGACCCAGTACTTC; CDR3: CASSSLNYGGSETQYF
J: TRBJ2-3; D: NA; size: NA; V: TRBV28; DNA: TGTGCCAGCAGTTTAATTAATGCAGATACGCAGTATTTT; CDR3: CASSLINADTQYF
J: TRBJ2-1; D: TRBD2; size: NA; V: TRBV7-6; DNA: TGTGCCAGCAGCTTAGCCGGGACTAGCGGTTCCTACAATGAGCAGTTCTTC; CDR3: CASSLAGTSGSYNEQFF
J: TRBJ2-5; D: NA; size: NA; V: TRBV29-1; DNA: TGCAGCGTGGACAGTCCTTGGGAGGAGACCCAGTACTTC; CDR3: CSVDSPWEETQYF